This record looks at one T cell receptor beta chain sequence and its context. The target antigen is unknown. The CDR3 has 17 residues. The germline V and J ends were trimmed by 0 bases and 3 bases, with 18 bases remaining between them. CDR1 SGDLS and CDR2 YYNGEE come from the germline V gene. This sample stems from a study of shared clonotypes between healthy human individuals. Overall study results and limits: In general, naive subsets displayed greater estimated richness than memory subsets did.

Generated by immunoSEQ multiplex PCR, the TCRdb table keeps only in-frame clones and is missing some. The sample has some 700,000 clones, about 92% seen once; the top ten hold more than 30%. Sequencing was performed on memory CD8+ T cells from PBMCs. Specified subset: CD45RO+ cells pooled with CCR7-negative TemRA cells. The chain couples TRBV9 to TRBJ1-1; TRBD1 might be the D (6 bases). This receptor was identified in a man between 18 and 29 years old in good health. Some clones in this sample may be carry-over from other donors' samples. CDR3 bases: TGTGCCAGCAGCGTAGAGGCCCCTTTGGGGGCATACACTGAAGCTTTCTTT. Encoded protein: CASSVEAPLGAYTEAFF.